A single sample gave rise to the 2 T cell receptor beta chains below, sequenced in a study of CD8+CD57+ T cells in acquired aplastic anemia. Genomic DNA, serving as template, underwent TCR beta VDJ and CDR3 profiling. TCRdb processed the reads anew with MiXCR; each CDR3 protein has one entry. This table holds some 290,000 distinct CDR3 sequences, 55% to 60% found once. Sequenced material: sorted CD4+, CD8+, or CD8+CD57+ T cells (not recorded which) from PBMCs. Source of these receptors: a human donor with severe aplastic anemia or a healthy control (not recorded which).

Details on this clonotype: Likely a read error: the CDR3 ends without its conserved phenylalanine or tryptophan. The chain employs TRBV12-3 or TRBV12-4 and TRBJ1-6; D unclear. Between the trimmed V and J ends, which lost 6 bases and 5 bases, there was a span of 29 bases. CDR3 length: 20 residues. The CDR3 coding sequence is TGTGCCAGCAGCTTCCCCCGCGCCAAATCAGCCCCATCCGATAATTCACCCCTCCACTCT. Residues: CASSFPRAKSAPSDNSPLHS.

At least ten counts were recorded for this clonotype. V and J are TRBV6-2 or TRBV6-3 and TRBJ2-5; D possibly corresponds to TRBD2 (6 bases). In germline, CDR1 is MNHEY, CDR2 SVGEGT. CDR3 length: 13 residues. V was cut by 4 bases and J by 3 bases, with 9 bases left in between. CDR3: CASSSPGEETQYF. CDR3 sequence (DNA): TGTGCCAGCAGTTCCCCGGGAGAAGAGACCCAGTACTTC.